This T cell receptor beta chain was captured in a study of OX40 agonist ivuxolimab in advanced cancers. A word on this clone: Its matching antigen is unknown.

Points from the study as a whole: At doses 0.1 to 3.0 mg/kg, CD4+ and CD8+ clones expanded. Still undetermined is the antigen specificity of the expanded peripheral T cells.

Blood draws occurred at baseline, cycle 4 day 1, and cycle 7 day 1. Some clones are missing from TCRdb's copy, which holds only in-frame ones; the method was immunoSEQ multiplex PCR. Counted here are under 30,000 clones, 60% to 85% occurring once; the ten biggest clones make up 2% to 2.5%. The CDR3 covers 16 residues. The ends lost 1 base at V and 4 bases at J; junction bases unmatched: 5. Germline assignment: CDR1 LNHDA and CDR2 SQIVND (reference sequence). The chain links TRBV19 to TRBJ1-4; 8 bases are a match to TRBD1. The receptor's source is an adult with an advanced solid tumor such as melanoma, head and neck, liver or kidney cancer. Sequencing used CD4+ or CD8+ T cells sorted from blood, obtained in a trial of the OX40 agonist ivuxolimab. The CDR3 reads CASSIGGTGVNEKLFF. The CDR3, as DNA: TGTGCCAGTAGTATAGGCGGGACAGGAGTTAATGAAAAACTGTTTTTT. Based on the CDR3 plus reference TRBV19 and TRBJ1-4, the full variable domain is DGGITQSPKYLFRKEGQNVTLSCEQNLNHDAMYWYRQDPGQGLRLIYYSQIVNDFQKGDIAEGYSVSREKKESFPLTVTSAQKNPTAFYLCASSIGGTGVNEKLFFGSGTQLSVL.